This T cell receptor (beta chain) is from a study of human T cells and chemical hapten exposure. Time point here: patch test 2, 6 weeks after DPC sensitization. Treatment in this sample: therapeutic diphenylcyclopropenone sensitization with weekly scalp DPC. Donation of samples came from alopecia patients who were 18 to 70 years old and suitable for DPC. Overall study findings and caveats: Patch test score was positively correlated with the counts of TCRs that had expanded at PT1.

One entry per CDR3 protein, called by TCRdb with MiXCR from the RACE reads. The sample has hundreds of thousands of distinct CDR3 sequences, about 6% seen once. This clonotype was seen only a few times. The target antigen is unknown. Trimming stripped 7 bases from V and 4 bases from J, with 13 bases between. Per the germline V gene, CDR1 is ENHRY and CDR2 is SYGVKD. CDR3 size: 13 residues. The V call is TRBV10-3, the J call TRBJ1-1, with D tentatively TRBD1 (6 bases). This clonotype was sampled from a woman aged 18-29 years with alopecia areata. Some clones in this sample may be carry-over from other donors' samples. The sample in question was whole blood, obtained in connection with sensitization to the hapten diphenylcyclopropenone (DPC). CDR3 in amino acids: CAIKTGRGTEAFF. The CDR3 coding sequence is TGTGCCATCAAAACGGGCAGGGGCACTGAAGCTTTCTTT.